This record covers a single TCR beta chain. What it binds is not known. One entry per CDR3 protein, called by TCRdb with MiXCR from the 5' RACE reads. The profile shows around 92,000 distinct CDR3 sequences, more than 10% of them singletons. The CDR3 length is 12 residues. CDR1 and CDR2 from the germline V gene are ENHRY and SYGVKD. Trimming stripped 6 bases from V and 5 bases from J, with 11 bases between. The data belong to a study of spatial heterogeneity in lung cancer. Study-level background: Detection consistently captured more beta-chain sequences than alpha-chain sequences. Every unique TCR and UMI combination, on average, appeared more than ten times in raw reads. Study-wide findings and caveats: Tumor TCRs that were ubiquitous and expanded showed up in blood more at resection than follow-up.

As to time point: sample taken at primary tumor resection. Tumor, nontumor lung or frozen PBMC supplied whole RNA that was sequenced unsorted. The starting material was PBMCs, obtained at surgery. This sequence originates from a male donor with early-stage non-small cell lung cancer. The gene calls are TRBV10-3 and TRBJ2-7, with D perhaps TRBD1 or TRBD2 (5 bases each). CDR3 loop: CAISSRGDEQYF. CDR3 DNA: TGTGCCATCAGCAGCAGAGGGGACGAGCAGTACTTC.